These 9 T cell receptor beta chains originate from one sample sequenced in a study of blood T cell repertoires in COVID-19. Some clones are missing from TCRdb's copy, which holds only in-frame ones; the method was immunoSEQ multiplex PCR. The sample yields 70,000 to 95,000 clones, 80% to 95% seen once. Sequencing input: peripheral blood. These TCRs come from a woman in her forties or fifties in a cohort sampled during active COVID-19.

This chain joins TRBV24-1 and TRBJ1-5; tentatively, D is TRBD1 (5 bases). Germline CDR1 reads KGHDR; CDR2 reads SFDVKD. This CDR3 contains 13 residues. The V end lost 7 bases, the J end lost 5 bases, and 11 bases lay between the germline ends. The CDR3 nucleotides are TGTGCCACCAGAGGACAAAATGATCAGCCCCAGCATTTT. Its protein is CATRGQNDQPQHF.

About this clone: A much larger clone is a single base away; this may be a read error. The genes are TRBV13 and TRBJ2-7; D gene uncertain. The CDR3 loop spans 12 amino acids. V shed 3 bases and J shed 1 base, with 4 bases lying between them. CDR1 PRHDT and CDR2 FYEKMQ come from the germline V gene (reference sequence). The CDR3 DNA is TGTGCCAGCAGCTTGAGATCCTACGAGCAGTACTTC. It codes for CASSLRSYEQYF.

This chain connects TRBV6-4 to TRBJ2-1, with 10 bases aligning to TRBD2. The CDR3 length is 19 residues. Trimming at V came to 6 bases and at J to 3 bases, leaving 17 bases not matched to a gene. The germline CDR1 and CDR2 sequences are MRHNA and SNTAGT. CDR3 residues: CASRTTSGKGPGDYNEQFF. CDR3 nucleotides: TGTGCCAGCAGGACAACTAGCGGGAAGGGCCCCGGTGACTACAATGAGCAGTTCTTC.

The CDR3: CASSARQGGDEKLFF. In DNA, the CDR3 is TGTGCCAGTAGTGCCCGACAGGGAGGCGATGAAAAACTGTTTTTT. This chain connects TRBV19 to TRBJ1-4, with TRBD1 identical over 7 bases. The CDR3 extends over 15 amino acids. V shed 5 bases, J shed 6 bases, and the junction held 9 bases outside the gene matches. Germline assignment: CDR1 LNHDA and CDR2 SQIVND (reference sequence).

The chain uses TRBV9 and TRBJ2-3; 9 nucleotides agree with TRBD1. The germline CDR1 and CDR2 sequences are SGDLS and YYNGEE. V lost 3 bases and J lost 2; bases outside the gene matches: 4. The CDR3 sequence is 15 residues long. In DNA form, the CDR3 reads TGTGCCAGCAGCGCCACAGGGGGCGCCACAGATACGCAGTATTTT. Its protein is CASSATGGATDTQYF.

The CDR3 DNA sequence: TGTGCTAGTGCCCGGGAGGGCGTCTATGGCTACACCTTC. Protein: CASAREGVYGYTF. This sequence joins TRBV12-5 and TRBJ1-2, with D unclear. V was shortened by 7 bases and J by 4 bases, with 13 bases between the two germline ends. CDR1 is LGHNT, CDR2 FRNRAP, per germline. This CDR3 is built from 13 residues.

J is TRBJ1-2 and V is TRBV6-5, with D perhaps TRBD1 (5 bases). The CDR3 runs to 15 residues. CDR1 MNHEY and CDR2 SVGAGI come from the germline V gene. Trimming cost V 0 bases and J 4 bases, with 12 bases left between them. This CDR3 is CASSYSRGSGYGYTF. CDR3 sequence (DNA): TGTGCCAGCAGTTACTCGAGGGGTAGCGGCTATGGCTACACCTTC.

This clone was found once. The chain has TRBV19 and TRBJ2-7, with a possible D match to TRBD1 (5 bases). With 5 bases removed from V and 7 bases from J, the gap between germline ends came to 15 bases. The CDR3 consists of 13 residues. Germline V gene data show CDR1 as LNHDA and CDR2 as SQIVND (reference sequence). The CDR3 protein is CASSVQGQREQYF. In DNA, the CDR3 is TGTGCCAGTAGTGTCCAGGGTCAGAGGGAGCAGTACTTC.

This chain uses TRBV18 with TRBJ2-2; TRBD2 agrees at 15 bases. The CDR3 has 19 amino acids. Germline trimming cut 3 bases from V and 0 bases from J; bases unmatched to any gene: 5. Germline V gene lookup returns CDR1 KGHSH and CDR2 LQKENI. CDR3 loop: CASSPRTSGRAANTGELFF. The CDR3 coding sequence is TGTGCCAGCTCACCCAGGACTAGCGGGAGGGCCGCGAACACCGGGGAGCTGTTTTTT.